The following is a TCR beta chain sequence with its context. Its cognate antigen is unknown. The template was RNA from unsorted bulk tissue. The V end was cut by 6 bases, the J end by 1 base, with 13 bases between. The CDR3 loop spans 14 amino acids. CDR1 and CDR2 from the germline V gene are SGHRS and YFSETQ. These data originate in a study of tumor and adjacent non-tumor tissue in lung cancer. Turning to the study itself: Patients were aged roughly 30 to 76, roughly nine men and 5 women, stage I to III.

The library came from three nested PCR rounds adapted from ARM-PCR protocols. Each CDR3 protein gets one entry after TCRdb re-called the multiplex PCR reads with MiXCR. This sample has 200,000 to 250,000 distinct CDR3 sequences, with 60% to 85% found just once. Findings and caveats of the study: Shorter survival was associated with higher TCR diversity in tumors.

Sequenced input: lung tumor tissue. The chain uses TRBV5-1 and TRBJ1-2; D gene unclear. This sequence was found in a man aged 55-75 years with non-small cell lung cancer. CDR3 sequence reads: CASNPDGVNYGYTF. In DNA, the CDR3 is TGCGCCAGCAACCCGGACGGGGTTAACTATGGCTACACCTTC.